The clone carrying this T cell receptor (beta chain) came up a few times. This record comes from a study of blood T cell repertoires in COVID-19. Study-wide background: Material from acute and convalescent COVID-19 was sourced from the United States, Italy and Spain.

As originally analysed: It was from reference gene primer amplification that nucleated cell counts were estimated. TCRdb keeps only in-frame clones here, not all; method: immunoSEQ multiplex PCR. Clone size and the V and J calls come from that table; the DNA yielded D and trimming. The sample includes 430,000 or so clones, 85% to 90% of them seen just once. The sequenced sample consisted of peripheral blood. The source of this sequence is a man younger than 35 with COVID-19, enrolled during active disease.

CDR3 DNA sequence: TGTGCCAGCAGCGCCACTAAAGCACCCTTCCGAGGTACAGATACGCAGTATTTT. Its protein is CASSATKAPFRGTDTQYF. J is TRBJ2-3 and V is TRBV7-8; no clear D gene. CDR3 length: 18 amino acids. CDR1 and CDR2 (germline): SGHVS, FQNEAQ. The V end lost 5 bases, the J end lost 3 bases, and 24 bases lay between the germline ends.